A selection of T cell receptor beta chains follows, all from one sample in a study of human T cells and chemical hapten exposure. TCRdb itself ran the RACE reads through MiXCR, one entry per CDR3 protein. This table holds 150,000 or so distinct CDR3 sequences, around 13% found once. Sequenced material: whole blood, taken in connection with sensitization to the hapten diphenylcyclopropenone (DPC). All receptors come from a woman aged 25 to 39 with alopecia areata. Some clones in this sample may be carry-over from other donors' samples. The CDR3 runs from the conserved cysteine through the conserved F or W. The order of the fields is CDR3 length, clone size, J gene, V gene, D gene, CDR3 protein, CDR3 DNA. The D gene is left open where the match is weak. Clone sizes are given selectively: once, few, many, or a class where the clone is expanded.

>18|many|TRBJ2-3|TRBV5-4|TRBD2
CASSWEIAGGTAEDTQYF
TGTGCCAGCAGCTGGGAAATAGCGGGGGGGACAGCAGAAGATACGCAGTATTTT
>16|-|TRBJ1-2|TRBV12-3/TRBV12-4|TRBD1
CASSQRGSGTAYGYTF
TGTGCCAGCAGTCAAAGGGGCTCAGGGACAGCCTATGGCTACACCTTC
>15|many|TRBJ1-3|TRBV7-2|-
CASSPGWGPGNTIYF
TGTGCCAGCAGCCCAGGCTGGGGCCCTGGAAACACCATATATTTT
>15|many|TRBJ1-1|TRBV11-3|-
CASSPQGTVGAEAFF
TGTGCCAGCAGCCCCCAGGGGACGGTAGGCGCTGAAGCTTTCTTT
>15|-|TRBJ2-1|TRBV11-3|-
CASSLARGVSSEQFF
TGTGCCAGCAGCTTAGCCAGGGGGGTTTCGAGTGAGCAGTTCTTC
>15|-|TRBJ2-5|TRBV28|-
CASSFPSATQETQYF
TGTGCCAGCAGCTTCCCCTCGGCCACCCAAGAGACCCAGTACTTC
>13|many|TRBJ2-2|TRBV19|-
CASSGVHTGELFF
TGTGCCAGTAGTGGGGTTCACACCGGGGAGCTGTTTTTT
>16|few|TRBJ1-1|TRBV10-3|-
CAISEGSGTVGTEAFF
TGTGCCATCAGTGAGGGGAGTGGAACAGTCGGCACTGAAGCTTTCTTT
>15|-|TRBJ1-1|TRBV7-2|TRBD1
CASSLGRTGNTEAFF
TGTGCCAGCAGCTTAGGCAGGACAGGGAATACTGAAGCTTTCTTT
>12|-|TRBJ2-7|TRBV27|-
CASSGTSYEQYF
TGTGCCAGCAGTGGGACCTCCTACGAGCAGTACTTC
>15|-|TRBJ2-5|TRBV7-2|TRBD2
CASTFSGRAAETQYF
TGTGCCAGCACCTTTAGCGGGAGGGCCGCAGAGACCCAGTACTTC
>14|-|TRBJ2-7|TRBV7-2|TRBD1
CASSLTGLPYEQYF
TGTGCCAGCAGCTTGACAGGGCTTCCCTACGAGCAGTACTTC
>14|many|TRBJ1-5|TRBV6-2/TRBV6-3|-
CASRDGGPNQPQHF
TGTGCCAGCAGGGATGGGGGTCCCAATCAGCCCCAGCATTTT
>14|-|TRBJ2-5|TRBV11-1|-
CASSLGDHQETQYF
TGTGCCAGCAGCTTAGGCGACCACCAAGAGACCCAGTACTTC
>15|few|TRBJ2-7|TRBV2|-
CASSETGISPYEQYF
TGTGCCAGCAGTGAAACGGGTATCAGTCCCTACGAGCAGTACTTC
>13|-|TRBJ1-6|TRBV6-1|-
CASSGHFNSPLHF
TGTGCCAGCAGTGGACATTTTAATTCACCCCTCCACTTT
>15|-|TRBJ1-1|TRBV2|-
CDSSGRPDRYTEAFF
TGTGACAGCAGTGGCCGGCCAGACAGGTACACTGAAGCTTTCTTT
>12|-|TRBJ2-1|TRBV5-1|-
CASSMELGEQFF
TGCGCCAGCAGCATGGAACTGGGTGAGCAGTTCTTC